This T cell receptor beta chain was observed in a study of human T cells and chemical hapten exposure. Study-wide results and caveats: TCRs above 1 in 1000 frequency did not change with DPC sensitization.

The time point is: patch test 1, 2 weeks after DPC sensitization. Treatment indicated: therapeutic diphenylcyclopropenone sensitization with weekly scalp DPC. TCRdb processed the RACE reads anew with MiXCR; each CDR3 protein has one entry. Here the sample spans some 87,000 distinct CDR3 sequences, about a tenth being singletons. V lost 5 bases and J lost 12; bases outside the gene matches: 8. The CDR3 extends over 12 amino acids. CDR1 and CDR2 (germline): SQVTM, ANQGSEA. As concerns this clonotype: What it recognizes is unknown.

The TCR sequence derives from a woman in her forties or fifties with alopecia areata. Some clones in this sample may be carry-over from other donors' samples. The material was whole blood, obtained in connection with sensitization to the hapten diphenylcyclopropenone (DPC). The chain combines TRBV29-1 with TRBJ2-1; 9 bases agree with TRBD2. CDR3 DNA: TGCAGCGTTCAAGCGGGAGGACCTGCGCAGTTCTTC. Encoded protein: CSVQAGGPAQFF.